This TCR beta chain is drawn from a study of blood T cell repertoires in COVID-19. This study enrolled people aged roughly 18 to 100 from around 26 US geographic areas. This clone appeared once. Methods used by the authors: How many nucleated cells were present was estimated from reference gene primer amplification. Profiling relied on immunoSEQ multiplex PCR, and the TCRdb table lists in-frame clones only, not all of them. V and J calls and clone size are copied from that table; D and trimming were computed from the DNA. The sample records approximately 260,000 clones, 88% being singletons. V lost 2 bases, J lost 4 bases, and 13 bases lay in between. The CDR3 sequence is 15 residues long. Germline assignment: CDR1 MDHEN and CDR2 SYDVKM.

The chain couples TRBV28 to TRBJ2-3, with a weak D call TRBD1 (7 bases). The TCR comes from a woman between 35 and 50 years old with acute COVID-19. Sequences were obtained from PBMCs or T cells enriched from blood (not recorded which). The CDR3 region has the DNA TGTGCCAGCAGTTTAAGACAGGGAGGAGCAGATACGCAGTATTTT. Encoded protein: CASSLRQGGADTQYF.